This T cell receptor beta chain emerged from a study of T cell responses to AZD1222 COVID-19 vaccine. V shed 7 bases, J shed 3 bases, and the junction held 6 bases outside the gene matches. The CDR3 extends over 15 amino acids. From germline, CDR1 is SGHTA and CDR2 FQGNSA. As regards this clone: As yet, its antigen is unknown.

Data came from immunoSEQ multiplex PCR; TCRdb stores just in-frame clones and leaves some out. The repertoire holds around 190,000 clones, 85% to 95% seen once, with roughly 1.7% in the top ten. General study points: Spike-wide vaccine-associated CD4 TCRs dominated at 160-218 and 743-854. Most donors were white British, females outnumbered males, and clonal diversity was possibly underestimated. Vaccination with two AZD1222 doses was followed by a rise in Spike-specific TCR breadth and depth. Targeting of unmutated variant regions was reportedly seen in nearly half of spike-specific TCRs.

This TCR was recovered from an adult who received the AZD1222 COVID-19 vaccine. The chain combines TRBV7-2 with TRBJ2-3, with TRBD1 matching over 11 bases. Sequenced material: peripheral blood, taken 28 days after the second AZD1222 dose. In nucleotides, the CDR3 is TGTGCCAGCAACCGGGACAGGGGGGGGACAGATACGCAGTATTTT. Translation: CASNRDRGGTDTQYF.